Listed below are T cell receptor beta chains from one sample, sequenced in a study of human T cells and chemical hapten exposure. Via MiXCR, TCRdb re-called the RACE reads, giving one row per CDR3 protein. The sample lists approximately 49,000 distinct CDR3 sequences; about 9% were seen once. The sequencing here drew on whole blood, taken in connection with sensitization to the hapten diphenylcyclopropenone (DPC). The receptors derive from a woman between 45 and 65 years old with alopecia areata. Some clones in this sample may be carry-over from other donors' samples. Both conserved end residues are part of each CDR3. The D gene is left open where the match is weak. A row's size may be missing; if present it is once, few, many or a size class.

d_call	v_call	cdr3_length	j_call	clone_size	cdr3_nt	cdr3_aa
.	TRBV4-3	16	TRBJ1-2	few	TGCGCCAGCAGCCAAGATTATGTGAGGGCTAACTATGGCTACACCTTC	CASSQDYVRANYGYTF
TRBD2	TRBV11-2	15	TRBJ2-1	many	TGTGCCAGCAGCAGGAGCGGGAGGGCCAACAATGAGCAGTTCTTC	CASSRSGRANNEQFF
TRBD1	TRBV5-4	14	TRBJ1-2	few	TGTGCCAGCAGCTGGACAGGGTCGAACTATGGCTACACCTTC	CASSWTGSNYGYTF
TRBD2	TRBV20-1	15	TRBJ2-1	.	TGCAGTGCTGGGAGCGGGAGACTTATCCTTAATGAGCAGTTCTTC	CSAGSGRLILNEQFF
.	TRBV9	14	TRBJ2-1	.	TGTGCCAGCAGCGTCAGGGGAAATTTGAATGAGCAGTTCTTC	CASSVRGNLNEQFF
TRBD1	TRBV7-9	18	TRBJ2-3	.	TGTGCCAGCAGCTCAGGACAGGGGTTTCACACACACACAGATACGCAGTATTTT	CASSSGQGFHTHTDTQYF
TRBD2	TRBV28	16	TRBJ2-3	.	TGTGCCAGCAGTCGTTTAGCGGGAGTAAGCACAGATACGCAGTATTTT	CASSRLAGVSTDTQYF
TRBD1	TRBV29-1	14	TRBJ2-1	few	TGCAGCGTTGCTACAGGGGGCCCAAGGGATGAGCAGTTCTTC	CSVATGGPRDEQFF
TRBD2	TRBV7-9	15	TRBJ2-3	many	TGTGCCAGCACCTATTTGAGCGGGAGTCCAGATACGCAGTATTTT	CASTYLSGSPDTQYF
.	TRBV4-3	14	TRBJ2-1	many	TGCGCCAGCAGCCAAGAATTAGGGTACAATGAGCAGTTCTTC	CASSQELGYNEQFF
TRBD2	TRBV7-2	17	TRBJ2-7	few	TGTGCCAGCAGCCCGGACAACCTAGCGGGAGGCCTCTACGAGCAGTACTTC	CASSPDNLAGGLYEQYF
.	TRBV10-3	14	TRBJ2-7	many	TGTGCCATCAGTGCCCCTCCCCGACTCTACGAGCAGTACTTC	CAISAPPRLYEQYF
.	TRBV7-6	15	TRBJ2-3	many	TGTGCCAGCAGTAGACAGGCGCCTAGCACAGATACGCAGTATTTT	CASSRQAPSTDTQYF
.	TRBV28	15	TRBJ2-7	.	TGTGCCAGCAGTTTGACAGGACGACTCTCCTACGAGCAGTACTTC	CASSLTGRLSYEQYF
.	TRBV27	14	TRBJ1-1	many	TGTGCCAGCAGTTTATCGGGGGGCGCGGCTGAAGCTTTCTTT	CASSLSGGAAEAFF
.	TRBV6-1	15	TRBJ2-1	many	TGTGCCAGCAGGAAGGTGGTAGCGGAGCCCAATGAGCAGTTCTTC	CASRKVVAEPNEQFF
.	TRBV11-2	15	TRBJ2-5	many	TGTGCCAGCAGCTTAGGGGACCTCCGGCAAGAGACCCAGTACTTC	CASSLGDLRQETQYF
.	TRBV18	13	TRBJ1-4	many	TGTGCCAGCTCGACCAACTCAAATGAAAAACTGTTTTTT	CASSTNSNEKLFF
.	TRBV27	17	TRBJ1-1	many	TGTGCCAGCGGAGGATTTTTGGGTTCAGTAGTGAACACTGAAGCTTTCTTT	CASGGFLGSVVNTEAFF
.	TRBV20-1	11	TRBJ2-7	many	TGCAGTGCTAGAGAAGGGTATGAGCAGTACTTC	CSAREGYEQYF
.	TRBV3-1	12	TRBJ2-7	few	TGTGCCAGCAGCCAAGTGGGTGGCGAGCAGTACTTC	CASSQVGGEQYF
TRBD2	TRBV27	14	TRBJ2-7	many	TGTGCCAGCAAAAGACTAGCGGGAGGGCCCGAGCAGTACTTC	CASKRLAGGPEQYF
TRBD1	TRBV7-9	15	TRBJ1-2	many	TGTGCCAGCAGCAGGTCAGGGGGCAGTACCTATGGCTACACCTTC	CASSRSGGSTYGYTF
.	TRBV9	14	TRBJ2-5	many	TGTGCCAGCAGCGCAGGCGTGGTCCAAGAGACCCAGTACTTC	CASSAGVVQETQYF
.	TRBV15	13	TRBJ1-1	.	TGTGCCACCAGCAGTGTTCAGGAGAGTCAAGCTTTCTTT	CATSSVQESQAFF
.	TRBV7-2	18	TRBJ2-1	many	TGTGCCAGCAGCCCCTCGGTCTTCTGGGGATCATTATACAATGAGCAGTTCTTC	CASSPSVFWGSLYNEQFF
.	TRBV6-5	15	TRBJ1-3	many	TGTGCCAGCAGTTACTCGAGAGACTCTGGAAACACCATATATTTT	CASSYSRDSGNTIYF
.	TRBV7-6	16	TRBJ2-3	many	TGTGCCAGCAGCCCCCGCCGTGGGCAGGGAGCAGATACGCAGTATTTT	CASSPRRGQGADTQYF
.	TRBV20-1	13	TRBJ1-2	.	TGCAGTGCCAAGATACCGGACAGCTATGGCTACACCTTC	CSAKIPDSYGYTF
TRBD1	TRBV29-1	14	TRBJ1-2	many	TGCAGCGTGGGGTCGACAGGGAGAAACTATGGCTACACCTTC	CSVGSTGRNYGYTF
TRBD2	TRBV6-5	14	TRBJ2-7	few	TGTGCCAGCAGACTACTAGCGGGAGAGTACGAGCAGTACTTC	CASRLLAGEYEQYF
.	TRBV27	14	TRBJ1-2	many	TGTGCCAGCAGTTTATCCCAGGGGCATGGTGGCTACACCTTC	CASSLSQGHGGYTF
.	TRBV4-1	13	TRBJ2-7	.	TGCGCCAGCAGCCGGACTACCTCCTACGAGCAGTACTTC	CASSRTTSYEQYF
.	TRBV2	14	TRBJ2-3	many	TGTGCCAGCCTCGAAGGAGTTGGGTTAGATACGCAGTATTTT	CASLEGVGLDTQYF
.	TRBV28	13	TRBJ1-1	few	TGTGCCAGCAGCAGGGACTTTAACACTGAAGCTTTCTTT	CASSRDFNTEAFF
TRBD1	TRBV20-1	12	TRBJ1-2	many	TGCAGTGCGCAACAGGGGCGCTATGGCTACACCTTC	CSAQQGRYGYTF
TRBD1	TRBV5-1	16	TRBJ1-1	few	TGCGCCAGCAGCCCGGGGTGGACAGGGGTAACATCTGAAGCTTTCTTT	CASSPGWTGVTSEAFF
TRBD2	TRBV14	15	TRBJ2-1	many	TGTGCCAGCAGCCCCTGGACTAGCGGGATGTTTGAGCAGTTCTTC	CASSPWTSGMFEQFF
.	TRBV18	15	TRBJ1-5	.	TGTGCCAGCTCACCAAATCGTGGGGACAATCAGCCCCAGCATTTT	CASSPNRGDNQPQHF
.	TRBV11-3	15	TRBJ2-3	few	TGTGCCAGCAGCCCCGACGGCCAGAGCACAGATACGCAGTATTTT	CASSPDGQSTDTQYF
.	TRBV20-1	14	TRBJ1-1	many	TGCAGTGCCAGGAGGGCTGGGGTGAACACTGAAGCTTTCTTT	CSARRAGVNTEAFF
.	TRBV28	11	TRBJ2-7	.	TGTGCCAGCAGGCAGGGCCGGGAGCAGTACTTC	CASRQGREQYF
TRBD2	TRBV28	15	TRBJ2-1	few	TGTGCCAGCAGTTTCCCGGGGGAGGGGTACAATGAGCAGTTCTTC	CASSFPGEGYNEQFF
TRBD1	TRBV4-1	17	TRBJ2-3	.	TGCGCCAGCAGCCAAGAAGGCGCAGGGGGCGGCACAGATACGCAGTATTTT	CASSQEGAGGGTDTQYF
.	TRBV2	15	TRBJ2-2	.	TGTGCCAGCGGATCAGAGGGCTTAAACACCGGGGAGCTGTTTTTT	CASGSEGLNTGELFF